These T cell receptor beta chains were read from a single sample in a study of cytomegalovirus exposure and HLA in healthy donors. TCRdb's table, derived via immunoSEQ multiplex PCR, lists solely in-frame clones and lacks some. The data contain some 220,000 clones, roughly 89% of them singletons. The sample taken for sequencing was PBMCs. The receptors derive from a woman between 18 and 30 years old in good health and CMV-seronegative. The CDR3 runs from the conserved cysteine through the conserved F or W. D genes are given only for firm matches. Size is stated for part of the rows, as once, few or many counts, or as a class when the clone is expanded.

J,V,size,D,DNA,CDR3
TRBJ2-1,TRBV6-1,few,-,TGTGCCAGCAGTGCCATAGTGGGGAGCAATGAGCAGTTCTTC,CASSAIVGSNEQFF
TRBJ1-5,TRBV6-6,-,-,TGTGCCAGCAGTTACCAGGGGTGGGCCAATCAGCCCCAGCATTTT,CASSYQGWANQPQHF
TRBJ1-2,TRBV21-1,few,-,TGTGCCAGCAGCAATCACCCGTTTGGAGTTGACAGTAGTGGCTACACCTTC,CASSNHPFGVDSSGYTF
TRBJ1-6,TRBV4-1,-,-,TGCGCCAGCAGCCAAGAAGGGGCCGGGGGGATCTATAATTCACCCCTCCACTTT,CASSQEGAGGIYNSPLHF
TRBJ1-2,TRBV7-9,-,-,TGTGCCAGCAGCTTAGACAGCTATGGCTACACCTTC,CASSLDSYGYTF
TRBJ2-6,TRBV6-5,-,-,TGTGCCAGCAGGGAACAGGGCTCTGGGGCCAACGTCCTGACTTTC,CASREQGSGANVLTF
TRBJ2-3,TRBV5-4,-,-,TGTGCCAGCAGCTTGGGCGGGAAGGTTAGCACAGATACGCAGTATTTT,CASSLGGKVSTDTQYF
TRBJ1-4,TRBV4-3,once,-,TGCGCCAGCAGCCAAGATGTGACAAGTCCCAGTGAAAAACTGTTTTTT,CASSQDVTSPSEKLFF
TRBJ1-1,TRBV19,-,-,TGTGCCAGTAGTATCAGGGGATCGAACACTGAAGCTTTCTTT,CASSIRGSNTEAFF
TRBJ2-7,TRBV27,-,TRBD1,TGTGCCAGCAGTCCTGGGACAGCCTACGAGCAGTACTTC,CASSPGTAYEQYF
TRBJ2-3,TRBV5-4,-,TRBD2,TGTGCCAGCAGCCCCGGACTAGCGGGCACAGATACGCAGTATTTT,CASSPGLAGTDTQYF
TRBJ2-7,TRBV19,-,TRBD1,TGTGCCAGTAGTCCCCTAGACAGGGTACCCTACGAGCAGTACTTC,CASSPLDRVPYEQYF
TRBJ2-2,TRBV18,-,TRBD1,TGTGCCAGCTCAACGGGGACAGGGAACACCGGGGAGCTGTTTTTT,CASSTGTGNTGELFF
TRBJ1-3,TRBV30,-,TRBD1,TGTGCCTGGAGGGTCGCCGCCGACAGGGGAAGGGGAAACACCATATATTTT,CAWRVAADRGRGNTIYF
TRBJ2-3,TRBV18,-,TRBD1,TGTGCCAGCTCACCATCACAGGGGGCGGAAGATACGCAGTATTTT,CASSPSQGAEDTQYF
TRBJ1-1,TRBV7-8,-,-,TGTGCCAGCAGCTTAGCGGGGCCTCTTGCAGCGGAAGCTTTCTTT,CASSLAGPLAAEAFF
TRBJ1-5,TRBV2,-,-,TGTGCCAGCAGTTTTTATCAGGGGCATAGCAATCAGCCCCAGCATTTT,CASSFYQGHSNQPQHF
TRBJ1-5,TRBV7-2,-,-,TGTGCCAGCAGCTTAATCTCCAATCAGCCCCAGCATTTT,CASSLISNQPQHF
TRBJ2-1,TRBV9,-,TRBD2,TGTGCCAGCAGCCGGGGGGGGGTTGGATCTTACCTTGAGCAGTTCTTC,CASSRGGVGSYLEQFF
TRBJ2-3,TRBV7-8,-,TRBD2,TGTGCCAGCAGCTTGCTAGCGGGAGGCCTGGATACGCAGTATTTT,CASSLLAGGLDTQYF
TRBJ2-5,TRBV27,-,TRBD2,TGTGCCAGCAGATTCTCCGATTGGCGGGGGGGCGGGGAGACCCAGTACTTC,CASRFSDWRGGGETQYF
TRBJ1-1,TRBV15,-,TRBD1,TGTGCCACCAGCAGCTCTTGGACAGGGTGGAACACTGAAGCTTTCTTT,CATSSSWTGWNTEAFF
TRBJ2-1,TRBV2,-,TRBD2,TGTGCCAGCAGTGAAGGTAGCGGGGGGTCGTACAATGAGCAGTTCTTC,CASSEGSGGSYNEQFF
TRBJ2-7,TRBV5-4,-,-,TGTGCCAGCAGCTCCCGCGGGCGTGTCGAGCAGTACTTC,CASSSRGRVEQYF
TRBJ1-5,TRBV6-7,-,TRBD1,TGTGCCAGCAGCCCAAACGAAGGGGGCCTAGTATTGAGCAATCAGCCCCAGCATTTT,CASSPNEGGLVLSNQPQHF
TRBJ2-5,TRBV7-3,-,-,TGTGCCAGCAGCTTGCGCCCGACTGGAGAGGGTTTGGGAGAGACCCAGTACTTC,CASSLRPTGEGLGETQYF
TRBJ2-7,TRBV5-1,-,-,TGCGCCAGCAGCTTTAGCGGTGGGGCCTACGAGCAGTACTTC,CASSFSGGAYEQYF
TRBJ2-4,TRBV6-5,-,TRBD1,TGTGCCAGCAGTTACGGGACAGGGGGTGAAAACATTCAGTACTTC,CASSYGTGGENIQYF
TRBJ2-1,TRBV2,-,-,TGTGCCAGCAGTGAAGAGACTGCGAGCTCCTACAATGAGCAGTTCTTC,CASSEETASSYNEQFF
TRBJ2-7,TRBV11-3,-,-,TGTGCCAGCAGCTTAGAAGTCCTTAGCTCCTACGAGCAGTACTTC,CASSLEVLSSYEQYF
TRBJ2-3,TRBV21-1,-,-,TGTGCCAGCAGCAAAGGCCGGCACCTGAGGAGGGATACGCAGTATTTT,CASSKGRHLRRDTQYF
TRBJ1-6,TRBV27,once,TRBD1,TGTGCCAGCAGCGTAGACGAGACAGGGATAGATTCACCCCTCCACTTT,CASSVDETGIDSPLHF